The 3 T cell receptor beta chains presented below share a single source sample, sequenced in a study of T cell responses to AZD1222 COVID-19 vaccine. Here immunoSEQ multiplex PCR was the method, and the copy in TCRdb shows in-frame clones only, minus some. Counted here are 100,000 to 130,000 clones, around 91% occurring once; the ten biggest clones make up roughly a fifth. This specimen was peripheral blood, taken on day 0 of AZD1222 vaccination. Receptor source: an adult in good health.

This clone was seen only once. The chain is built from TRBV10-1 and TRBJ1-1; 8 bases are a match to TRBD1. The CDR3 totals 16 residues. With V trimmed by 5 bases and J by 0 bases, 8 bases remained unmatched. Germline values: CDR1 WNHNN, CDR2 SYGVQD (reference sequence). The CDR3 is CASSFDRGKMNTEAFF. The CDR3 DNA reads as TGCGCCAGCAGTTTCGACAGGGGAAAGATGAACACTGAAGCTTTCTTT.

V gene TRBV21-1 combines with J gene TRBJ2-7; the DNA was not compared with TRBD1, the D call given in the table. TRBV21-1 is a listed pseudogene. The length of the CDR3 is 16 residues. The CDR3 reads CASSKGPGKSSYEQYF. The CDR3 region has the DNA TGTGCCAGCAGCAAAGGCCCAGGGAAAAGCTCCTACGAGCAGTACTTC.

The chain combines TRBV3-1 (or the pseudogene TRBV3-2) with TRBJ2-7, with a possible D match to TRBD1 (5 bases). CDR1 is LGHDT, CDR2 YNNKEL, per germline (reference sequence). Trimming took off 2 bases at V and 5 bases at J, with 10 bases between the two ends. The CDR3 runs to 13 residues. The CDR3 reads CASSQRGTDEQYF. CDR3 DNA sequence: TGTGCCAGCAGCCAAAGGGGCACAGACGAGCAGTACTTC.